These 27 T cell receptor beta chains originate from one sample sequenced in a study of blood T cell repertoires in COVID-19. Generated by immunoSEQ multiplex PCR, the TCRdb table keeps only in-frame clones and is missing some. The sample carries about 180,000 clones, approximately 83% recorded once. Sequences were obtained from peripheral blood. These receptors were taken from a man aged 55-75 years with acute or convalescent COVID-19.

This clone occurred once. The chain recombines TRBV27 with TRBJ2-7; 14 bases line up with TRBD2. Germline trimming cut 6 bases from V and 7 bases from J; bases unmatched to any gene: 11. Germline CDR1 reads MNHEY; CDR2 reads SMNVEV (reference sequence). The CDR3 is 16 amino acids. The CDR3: CASRLMTSGRAGEQYF. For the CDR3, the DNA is TGTGCCAGCAGATTAATGACTAGCGGGAGGGCGGGAGAGCAGTACTTC.

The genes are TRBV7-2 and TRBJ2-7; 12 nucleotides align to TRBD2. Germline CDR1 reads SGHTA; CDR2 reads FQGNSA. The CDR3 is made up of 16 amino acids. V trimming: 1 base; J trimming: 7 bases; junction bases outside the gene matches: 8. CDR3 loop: CASSLVAASGRGEQYF. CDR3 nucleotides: TGTGCCAGCAGCTTAGTCGCGGCTAGCGGGAGGGGAGAGCAGTACTTC.

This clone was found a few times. DNA for the CDR3: TGTGCCAGCGGAAGGGGGGGTCGGACCTACGAGCAGTACTTC. Protein product: CASGRGGRTYEQYF. This chain links TRBV19 with TRBJ2-7; the D gene is possibly TRBD2 (7 bases). This CDR3 comprises 14 residues. V lost 9 bases and J 2 bases, leaving 17 bases between the germline ends. Germline V gives CDR1 LNHDA, CDR2 SQIVND (reference sequence). The full variable domain, its missing parts supplied by reference TRBV19 and TRBJ2-7, is DGGITQSPKYLFRKEGQNVTLSCEQNLNHDAMYWYRQDPGQGLRLIYYSQIVNDFQKGDIAEGYSVSREKKESFPLTVTSAQKNPTAFYLCASGRGGRTYEQYFGPGTRLTVT.

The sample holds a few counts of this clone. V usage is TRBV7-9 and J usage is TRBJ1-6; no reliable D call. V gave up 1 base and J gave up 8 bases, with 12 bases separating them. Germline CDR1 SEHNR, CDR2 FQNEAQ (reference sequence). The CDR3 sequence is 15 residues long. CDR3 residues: CASSLVRIEDSPLHF. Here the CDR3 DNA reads TGTGCCAGCAGCTTAGTCCGGATAGAGGATTCACCCCTCCACTTT.

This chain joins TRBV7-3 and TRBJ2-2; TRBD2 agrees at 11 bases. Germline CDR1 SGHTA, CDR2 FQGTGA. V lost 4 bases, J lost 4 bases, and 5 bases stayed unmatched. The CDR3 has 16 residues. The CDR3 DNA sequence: TGTGCCAGCAGCTCACCCGGGACTAGCGGCACCGGGGAGCTGTTTTTT. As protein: CASSSPGTSGTGELFF.

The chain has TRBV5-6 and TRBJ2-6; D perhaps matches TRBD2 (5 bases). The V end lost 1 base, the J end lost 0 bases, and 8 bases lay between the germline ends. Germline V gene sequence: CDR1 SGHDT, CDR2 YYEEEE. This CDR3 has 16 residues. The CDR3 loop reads CASSLRTSSGANVLTF. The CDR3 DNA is TGTGCCAGCAGCTTGCGTACTAGCTCTGGGGCCAACGTCCTGACTTTC.

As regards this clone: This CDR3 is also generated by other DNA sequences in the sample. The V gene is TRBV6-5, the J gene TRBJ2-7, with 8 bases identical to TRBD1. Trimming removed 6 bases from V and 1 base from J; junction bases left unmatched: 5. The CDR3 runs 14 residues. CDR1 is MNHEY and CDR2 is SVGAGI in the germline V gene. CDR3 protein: CASRRQGLSYEQYF. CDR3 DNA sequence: TGTGCCAGCAGGAGACAGGGGTTGTCCTACGAGCAGTACTTC.

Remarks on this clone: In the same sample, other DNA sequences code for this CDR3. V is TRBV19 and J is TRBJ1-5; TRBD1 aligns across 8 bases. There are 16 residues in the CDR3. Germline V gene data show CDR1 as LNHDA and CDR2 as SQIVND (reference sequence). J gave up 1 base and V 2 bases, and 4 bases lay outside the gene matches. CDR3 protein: CASSIIGQGSNQPQHF. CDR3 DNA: TGTGCCAGTAGTATAATCGGACAGGGAAGCAATCAGCCCCAGCATTTT.

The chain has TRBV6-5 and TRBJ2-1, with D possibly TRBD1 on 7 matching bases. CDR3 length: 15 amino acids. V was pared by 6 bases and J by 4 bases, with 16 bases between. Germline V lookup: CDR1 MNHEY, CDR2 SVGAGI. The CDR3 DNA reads TGTGCCAGCAGAGGAGGGGGCCGTCGGTACAATGAGCAGTTCTTC. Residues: CASRGGGRRYNEQFF.

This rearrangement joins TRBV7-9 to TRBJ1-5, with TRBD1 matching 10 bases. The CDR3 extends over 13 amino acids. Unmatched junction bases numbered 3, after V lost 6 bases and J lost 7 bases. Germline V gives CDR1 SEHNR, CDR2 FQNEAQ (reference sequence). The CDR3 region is CASSMTGGQPQHF. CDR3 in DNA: TGTGCCAGCAGTATGACAGGGGGCCAGCCCCAGCATTTT.

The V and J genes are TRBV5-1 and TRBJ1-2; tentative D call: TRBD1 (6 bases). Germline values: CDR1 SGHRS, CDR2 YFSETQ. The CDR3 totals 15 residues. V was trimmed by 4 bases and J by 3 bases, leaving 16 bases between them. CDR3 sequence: CASSPGGGRDYGYTF. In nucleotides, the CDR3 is TGCGCCAGCAGCCCCGGGGGGGGGCGCGACTATGGCTACACCTTC.

The CDR3 is CASSGTSAGGETQYF. CDR3 nucleotides: TGCGCCAGCAGCGGGACTAGCGCGGGGGGAGAGACCCAGTACTTC. This chain uses TRBV5-1 with TRBJ2-5; TRBD2 matches 10 bases. The J segment lost 4 bases and the V segment lost 4 bases, leaving 7 bases of the junction unmatched. The CDR3 totals 15 residues. Germline V gives CDR1 SGHRS, CDR2 YFSETQ. Based on the CDR3 plus reference TRBV5-1 and TRBJ2-5, the full variable domain is KAGVTQTPRYLIKTRGQQVTLSCSPISGHRSVSWYQQTPGQGLQFLFEYFSETQRNKGNFPGRFSGRQFSNSRSEMNVSTLELGDSALYLCASSGTSAGGETQYFGPGTRLLVL.

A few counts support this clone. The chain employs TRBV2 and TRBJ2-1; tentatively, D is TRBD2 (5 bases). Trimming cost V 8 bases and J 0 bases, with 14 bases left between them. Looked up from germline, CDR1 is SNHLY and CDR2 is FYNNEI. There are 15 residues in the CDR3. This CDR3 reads CASRSRESSYNEQFF. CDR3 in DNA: TGTGCCAGCCGCAGTCGGGAAAGCTCCTACAATGAGCAGTTCTTC.

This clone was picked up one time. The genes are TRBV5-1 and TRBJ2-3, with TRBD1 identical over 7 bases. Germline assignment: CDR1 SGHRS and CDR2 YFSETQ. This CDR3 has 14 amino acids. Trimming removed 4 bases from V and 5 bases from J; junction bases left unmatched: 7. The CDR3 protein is CASSLRGQGDTQYF. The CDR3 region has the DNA TGCGCCAGCAGCCTAAGGGGGCAGGGAGATACGCAGTATTTT.

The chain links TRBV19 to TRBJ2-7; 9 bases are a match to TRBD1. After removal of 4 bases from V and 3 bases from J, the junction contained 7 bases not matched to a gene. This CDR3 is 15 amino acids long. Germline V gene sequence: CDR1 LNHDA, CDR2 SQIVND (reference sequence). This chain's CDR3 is CASSNPGQGLYEQYF. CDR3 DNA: TGTGCCAGTAGTAATCCGGGACAGGGACTCTACGAGCAGTACTTC. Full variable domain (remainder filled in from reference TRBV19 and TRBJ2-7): DGGITQSPKYLFRKEGQNVTLSCEQNLNHDAMYWYRQDPGQGLRLIYYSQIVNDFQKGDIAEGYSVSREKKESFPLTVTSAQKNPTAFYLCASSNPGQGLYEQYFGPGTRLTVT.

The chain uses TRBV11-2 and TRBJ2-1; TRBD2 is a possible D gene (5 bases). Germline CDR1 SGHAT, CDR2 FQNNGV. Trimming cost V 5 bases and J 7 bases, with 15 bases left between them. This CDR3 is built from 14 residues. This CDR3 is CASSTTTSGNEQFF. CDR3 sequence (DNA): TGTGCCAGCAGCACCACGACCTCGGGGAATGAGCAGTTCTTC.

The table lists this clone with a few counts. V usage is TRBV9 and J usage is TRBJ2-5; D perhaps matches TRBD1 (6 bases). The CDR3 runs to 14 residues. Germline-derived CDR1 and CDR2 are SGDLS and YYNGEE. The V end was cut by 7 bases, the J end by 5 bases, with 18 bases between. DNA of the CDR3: TGTGCCAGCGGGAGACCGGGGACAACGGAGACCCAGTACTTC. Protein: CASGRPGTTETQYF.

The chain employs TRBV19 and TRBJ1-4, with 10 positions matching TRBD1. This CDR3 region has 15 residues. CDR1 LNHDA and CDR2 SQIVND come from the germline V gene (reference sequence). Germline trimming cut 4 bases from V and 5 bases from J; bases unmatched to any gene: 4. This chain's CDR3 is CASSTGQGINEKLFF. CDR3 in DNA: TGTGCCAGTAGTACGGGACAGGGGATAAATGAAAAACTGTTTTTT.

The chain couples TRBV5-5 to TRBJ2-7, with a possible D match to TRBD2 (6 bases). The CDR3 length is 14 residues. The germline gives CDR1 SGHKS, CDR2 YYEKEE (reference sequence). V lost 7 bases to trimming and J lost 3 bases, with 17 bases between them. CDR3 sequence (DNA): TGTGCCAGCTGGCAAACGGAGGGGCTCTACGAGCAGTACTTC. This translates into CASWQTEGLYEQYF.

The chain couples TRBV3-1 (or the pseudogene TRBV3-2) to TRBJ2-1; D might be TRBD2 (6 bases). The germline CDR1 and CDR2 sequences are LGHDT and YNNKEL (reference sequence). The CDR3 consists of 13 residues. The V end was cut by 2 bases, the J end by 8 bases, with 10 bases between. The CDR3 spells CASSQRGAHEQFF. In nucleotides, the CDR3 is TGTGCCAGCAGCCAACGCGGGGCCCATGAGCAGTTCTTC.

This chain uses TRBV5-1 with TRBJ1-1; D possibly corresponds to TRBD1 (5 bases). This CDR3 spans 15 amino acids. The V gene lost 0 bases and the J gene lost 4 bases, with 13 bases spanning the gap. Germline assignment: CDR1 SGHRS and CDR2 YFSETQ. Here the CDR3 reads CASSLEGRGGTEAFF. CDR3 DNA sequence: TGCGCCAGCAGCTTGGAGGGGCGCGGGGGCACTGAAGCTTTCTTT.

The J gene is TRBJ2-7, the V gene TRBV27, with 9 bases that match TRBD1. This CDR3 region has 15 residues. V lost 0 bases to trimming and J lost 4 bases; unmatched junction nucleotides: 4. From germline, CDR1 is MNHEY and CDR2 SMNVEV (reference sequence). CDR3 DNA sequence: TGTGCCAGCAGTTTATCTGGGACAGGGAGATACGAGCAGTACTTC. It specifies CASSLSGTGRYEQYF.

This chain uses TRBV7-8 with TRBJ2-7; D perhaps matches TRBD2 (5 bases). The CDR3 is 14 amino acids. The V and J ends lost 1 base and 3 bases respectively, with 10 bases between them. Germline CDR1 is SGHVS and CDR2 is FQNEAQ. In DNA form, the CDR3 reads TGTGCCAGCAGCTTAGGTGGGAGTTACTACGAGCAGTACTTC. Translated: CASSLGGSYYEQYF.

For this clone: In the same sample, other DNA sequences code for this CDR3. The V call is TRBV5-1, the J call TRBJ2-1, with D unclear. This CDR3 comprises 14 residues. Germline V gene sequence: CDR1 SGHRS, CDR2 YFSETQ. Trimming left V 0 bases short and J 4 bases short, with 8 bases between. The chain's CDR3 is CASSLGQTYNEQFF. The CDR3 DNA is TGCGCCAGCAGCTTGGGACAAACATACAATGAGCAGTTCTTC.

For the CDR3, the DNA is TGTGCCAGTCGGACCCGGACAGTCAGCTCTGGAAACACCATATATTTT. Its translation: CASRTRTVSSGNTIYF. The chain uses TRBV19 and TRBJ1-3; maybe TRBD1 (6 bases). From germline, CDR1 is LNHDA and CDR2 SQIVND (reference sequence). This CDR3 has 16 residues. Trimming took off 8 bases at V and 0 bases at J, with 17 bases between the two ends.

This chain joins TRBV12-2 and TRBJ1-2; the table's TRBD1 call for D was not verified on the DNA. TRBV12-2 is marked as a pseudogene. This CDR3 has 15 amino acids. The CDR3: CASRRTGGKNYGYTF. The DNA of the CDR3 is TGTGCAAGTCGAAGGACAGGGGGTAAGAACTATGGCTACACCTTC.

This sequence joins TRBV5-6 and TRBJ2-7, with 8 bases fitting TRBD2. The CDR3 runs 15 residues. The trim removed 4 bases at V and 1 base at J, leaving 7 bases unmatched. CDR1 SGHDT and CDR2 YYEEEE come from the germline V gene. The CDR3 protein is CASSQPGGLSYEQYF. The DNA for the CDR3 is TGTGCCAGCAGCCAACCGGGGGGGCTTTCCTACGAGCAGTACTTC.